The 6 T cell receptor beta chains below come from one sample, sequenced in a study of glioma-infiltrating T cells (TCRdb year 2016). These reads were obtained on an Illumina MiSeq. The iRepertoire nested amplicon-rescue multiplex PCR (arm-PCR) platform was used to amplify TCR alpha and beta CDR3 regions from RNA. TCRdb reran the public reads through fastp at Q25 and MiXCR, keeping productive beta chains. Every distinct CDR3 protein forms one entry, paired with its most common genes and DNA. The sample table holds more than 110,000 distinct CDR3 sequences, of which about two fifths were seen once. The ten most abundant clones make up roughly 20% of the sample. The sample taken for sequencing was glioma tissue, nonneoplastic brain tissue, or PBMCs (not recorded which). The receptor set was obtained from a human donor with low-grade glioma or glioblastoma, undergoing nonglioma brain surgery, or in good health (not recorded which).

The sample holds a few counts of this clonotype. The rearrangement uses TRBV20-1 and TRBJ2-7; 8 bases match TRBD2. Germline CDR1 DFQATT, CDR2 SNEGSKA (reference sequence). The CDR3 covers 15 residues. V gave up 1 base and J gave up 2 bases; unmatched junction bases: 7. The CDR3 DNA is TGCAGTGCTAGAGGAGGTAGCGGGATGCCCTACGAGCAGTACTTC. Translating gives CSARGGSGMPYEQYF.

This rearrangement joins TRBV27 to TRBJ2-7; D gene ambiguous. Trimming removed 3 bases at V and 6 bases at J, with 12 bases between. In germline, CDR1 is MNHEY, CDR2 SMNVEV (reference sequence). This CDR3 spans 13 amino acids. The CDR3 DNA sequence: TGTGCCAGCAGTTTTATTCTTACCTCCGAGCAGTACTTC. As protein: CASSFILTSEQYF.

This clonotype has a handful of counts. The chain combines TRBV6-1 with TRBJ2-5; 8 nucleotides agree with TRBD2. CDR3 length equals 15 residues. Germline assignment: CDR1 MNHNS and CDR2 SASEGT. V dropped 2 bases and J dropped 5; count of bases not matched to a gene: 7. CDR3 coding DNA: TGTGCCAGCAGTGAAAAGCGGACTAGCTTCGAGACCCAGTACTTC. Its protein is CASSEKRTSFETQYF.

This clonotype came up a few times. J is TRBJ2-5 and V is TRBV20-1, with 9 nucleotides matching TRBD2. Germline CDR1 and CDR2: DFQATT and SNEGSKA (reference sequence). Germline trimming cut 4 bases from V and 5 bases from J; bases unmatched to any gene: 8. This CDR3 region has 14 residues. The CDR3 DNA reads TGCAGTGCTACCGAGCGGGAGGACTGGGAGACCCAGTACTTC. It yields the protein CSATEREDWETQYF.

The chain links TRBV4-2 to TRBJ1-5, with 7 bases matching TRBD1. CDR3 length equals 17 residues. Germline V CDR1 and CDR2: LGHNA, YNFKEQ. The V segment lost 5 bases and the J segment 1 base; nucleotides outside the gene matches: 11. The CDR3: CASSLAPTGRSNQPQHF. CDR3 DNA sequence: TGTGCCAGCAGCTTAGCGCCGACAGGGCGCAGCAATCAGCCCCAGCATTTT.

The rearrangement uses TRBV27 and TRBJ2-1; 11 bases line up with TRBD2. This CDR3 is 16 amino acids long. The ends lost 2 bases at V and 5 bases at J; junction bases unmatched: 5. The germline V gene encodes CDR1 MNHEY and CDR2 SMNVEV (reference sequence). The CDR3 nucleotides read TGTGCCAGCAGTTTACCCGGGACTAGCGGTAACAATGAGCAGTTCTTC. Translating it yields CASSLPGTSGNNEQFF.